This paragraph covers one T cell receptor (beta chain) sequence. What it recognizes is unknown. This sample is drawn from a study of T cell responses to AZD1222 COVID-19 vaccine. Broader study findings: Donors, mostly white British, included more females; clonal diversity was possibly underestimated. Dominant at 160-218 and 743-854, vaccine-associated CD4 TCRs also spanned spike.

Assay used: immunoSEQ multiplex PCR; TCRdb lists only in-frame clones, some missing. The repertoire holds about 84,000 clones, with approximately 83% as singletons. The CDR3 is made up of 13 amino acids. CDR1 and CDR2 from the germline V gene are KGHSH and LQKENI. The ends were cut back, 6 bases at V and 6 bases at J, with 12 bases in the middle. This TCR came from an adult who received the AZD1222 COVID-19 vaccine. The specimen comprised peripheral blood, sampled 28 days after the second AZD1222 dose. J is TRBJ2-1 and V is TRBV18, with unresolved D. CDR3 sequence reads: CASSPDHLNEQFF. The CDR3 DNA reads TGTGCCAGCTCGCCCGATCATCTCAATGAGCAGTTCTTC.